Below, one T cell receptor (beta chain) is given with its context. Its antigen is unknown. This entry belongs to a study of cytomegalovirus exposure and HLA in healthy donors. Study conclusions and caveats: A list of approximately 150 TCR beta chains associated with cytomegalovirus was given. As confirmed in vitro, a few CMV-associated chains were specific for CMV antigens. Subsequent analysis revealed that first-cohort TCR clusters tended to co-occur in the roughly 120 validation repertoires.

Using immunoSEQ multiplex PCR, the repertoire was profiled, and TCRdb retains in-frame clones only, with some absent. The data hold about 120,000 clones, with about 89% observed a single time. Trimming removed 7 bases from V and 5 bases from J, with 12 bases in between. The germline gives CDR1 SEHNR, CDR2 FQNEAQ (reference sequence). This CDR3 region has 13 residues. This clonotype originated in a young woman in good health and CMV-seronegative. The sample was PBMCs. The chain recombines TRBV7-9 with TRBJ1-5, with D hard to call. The CDR3 DNA is TGTGCCAGCACCAAAACTTCGGATCAGCCCCAGCATTTT. This encodes CASTKTSDQPQHF.